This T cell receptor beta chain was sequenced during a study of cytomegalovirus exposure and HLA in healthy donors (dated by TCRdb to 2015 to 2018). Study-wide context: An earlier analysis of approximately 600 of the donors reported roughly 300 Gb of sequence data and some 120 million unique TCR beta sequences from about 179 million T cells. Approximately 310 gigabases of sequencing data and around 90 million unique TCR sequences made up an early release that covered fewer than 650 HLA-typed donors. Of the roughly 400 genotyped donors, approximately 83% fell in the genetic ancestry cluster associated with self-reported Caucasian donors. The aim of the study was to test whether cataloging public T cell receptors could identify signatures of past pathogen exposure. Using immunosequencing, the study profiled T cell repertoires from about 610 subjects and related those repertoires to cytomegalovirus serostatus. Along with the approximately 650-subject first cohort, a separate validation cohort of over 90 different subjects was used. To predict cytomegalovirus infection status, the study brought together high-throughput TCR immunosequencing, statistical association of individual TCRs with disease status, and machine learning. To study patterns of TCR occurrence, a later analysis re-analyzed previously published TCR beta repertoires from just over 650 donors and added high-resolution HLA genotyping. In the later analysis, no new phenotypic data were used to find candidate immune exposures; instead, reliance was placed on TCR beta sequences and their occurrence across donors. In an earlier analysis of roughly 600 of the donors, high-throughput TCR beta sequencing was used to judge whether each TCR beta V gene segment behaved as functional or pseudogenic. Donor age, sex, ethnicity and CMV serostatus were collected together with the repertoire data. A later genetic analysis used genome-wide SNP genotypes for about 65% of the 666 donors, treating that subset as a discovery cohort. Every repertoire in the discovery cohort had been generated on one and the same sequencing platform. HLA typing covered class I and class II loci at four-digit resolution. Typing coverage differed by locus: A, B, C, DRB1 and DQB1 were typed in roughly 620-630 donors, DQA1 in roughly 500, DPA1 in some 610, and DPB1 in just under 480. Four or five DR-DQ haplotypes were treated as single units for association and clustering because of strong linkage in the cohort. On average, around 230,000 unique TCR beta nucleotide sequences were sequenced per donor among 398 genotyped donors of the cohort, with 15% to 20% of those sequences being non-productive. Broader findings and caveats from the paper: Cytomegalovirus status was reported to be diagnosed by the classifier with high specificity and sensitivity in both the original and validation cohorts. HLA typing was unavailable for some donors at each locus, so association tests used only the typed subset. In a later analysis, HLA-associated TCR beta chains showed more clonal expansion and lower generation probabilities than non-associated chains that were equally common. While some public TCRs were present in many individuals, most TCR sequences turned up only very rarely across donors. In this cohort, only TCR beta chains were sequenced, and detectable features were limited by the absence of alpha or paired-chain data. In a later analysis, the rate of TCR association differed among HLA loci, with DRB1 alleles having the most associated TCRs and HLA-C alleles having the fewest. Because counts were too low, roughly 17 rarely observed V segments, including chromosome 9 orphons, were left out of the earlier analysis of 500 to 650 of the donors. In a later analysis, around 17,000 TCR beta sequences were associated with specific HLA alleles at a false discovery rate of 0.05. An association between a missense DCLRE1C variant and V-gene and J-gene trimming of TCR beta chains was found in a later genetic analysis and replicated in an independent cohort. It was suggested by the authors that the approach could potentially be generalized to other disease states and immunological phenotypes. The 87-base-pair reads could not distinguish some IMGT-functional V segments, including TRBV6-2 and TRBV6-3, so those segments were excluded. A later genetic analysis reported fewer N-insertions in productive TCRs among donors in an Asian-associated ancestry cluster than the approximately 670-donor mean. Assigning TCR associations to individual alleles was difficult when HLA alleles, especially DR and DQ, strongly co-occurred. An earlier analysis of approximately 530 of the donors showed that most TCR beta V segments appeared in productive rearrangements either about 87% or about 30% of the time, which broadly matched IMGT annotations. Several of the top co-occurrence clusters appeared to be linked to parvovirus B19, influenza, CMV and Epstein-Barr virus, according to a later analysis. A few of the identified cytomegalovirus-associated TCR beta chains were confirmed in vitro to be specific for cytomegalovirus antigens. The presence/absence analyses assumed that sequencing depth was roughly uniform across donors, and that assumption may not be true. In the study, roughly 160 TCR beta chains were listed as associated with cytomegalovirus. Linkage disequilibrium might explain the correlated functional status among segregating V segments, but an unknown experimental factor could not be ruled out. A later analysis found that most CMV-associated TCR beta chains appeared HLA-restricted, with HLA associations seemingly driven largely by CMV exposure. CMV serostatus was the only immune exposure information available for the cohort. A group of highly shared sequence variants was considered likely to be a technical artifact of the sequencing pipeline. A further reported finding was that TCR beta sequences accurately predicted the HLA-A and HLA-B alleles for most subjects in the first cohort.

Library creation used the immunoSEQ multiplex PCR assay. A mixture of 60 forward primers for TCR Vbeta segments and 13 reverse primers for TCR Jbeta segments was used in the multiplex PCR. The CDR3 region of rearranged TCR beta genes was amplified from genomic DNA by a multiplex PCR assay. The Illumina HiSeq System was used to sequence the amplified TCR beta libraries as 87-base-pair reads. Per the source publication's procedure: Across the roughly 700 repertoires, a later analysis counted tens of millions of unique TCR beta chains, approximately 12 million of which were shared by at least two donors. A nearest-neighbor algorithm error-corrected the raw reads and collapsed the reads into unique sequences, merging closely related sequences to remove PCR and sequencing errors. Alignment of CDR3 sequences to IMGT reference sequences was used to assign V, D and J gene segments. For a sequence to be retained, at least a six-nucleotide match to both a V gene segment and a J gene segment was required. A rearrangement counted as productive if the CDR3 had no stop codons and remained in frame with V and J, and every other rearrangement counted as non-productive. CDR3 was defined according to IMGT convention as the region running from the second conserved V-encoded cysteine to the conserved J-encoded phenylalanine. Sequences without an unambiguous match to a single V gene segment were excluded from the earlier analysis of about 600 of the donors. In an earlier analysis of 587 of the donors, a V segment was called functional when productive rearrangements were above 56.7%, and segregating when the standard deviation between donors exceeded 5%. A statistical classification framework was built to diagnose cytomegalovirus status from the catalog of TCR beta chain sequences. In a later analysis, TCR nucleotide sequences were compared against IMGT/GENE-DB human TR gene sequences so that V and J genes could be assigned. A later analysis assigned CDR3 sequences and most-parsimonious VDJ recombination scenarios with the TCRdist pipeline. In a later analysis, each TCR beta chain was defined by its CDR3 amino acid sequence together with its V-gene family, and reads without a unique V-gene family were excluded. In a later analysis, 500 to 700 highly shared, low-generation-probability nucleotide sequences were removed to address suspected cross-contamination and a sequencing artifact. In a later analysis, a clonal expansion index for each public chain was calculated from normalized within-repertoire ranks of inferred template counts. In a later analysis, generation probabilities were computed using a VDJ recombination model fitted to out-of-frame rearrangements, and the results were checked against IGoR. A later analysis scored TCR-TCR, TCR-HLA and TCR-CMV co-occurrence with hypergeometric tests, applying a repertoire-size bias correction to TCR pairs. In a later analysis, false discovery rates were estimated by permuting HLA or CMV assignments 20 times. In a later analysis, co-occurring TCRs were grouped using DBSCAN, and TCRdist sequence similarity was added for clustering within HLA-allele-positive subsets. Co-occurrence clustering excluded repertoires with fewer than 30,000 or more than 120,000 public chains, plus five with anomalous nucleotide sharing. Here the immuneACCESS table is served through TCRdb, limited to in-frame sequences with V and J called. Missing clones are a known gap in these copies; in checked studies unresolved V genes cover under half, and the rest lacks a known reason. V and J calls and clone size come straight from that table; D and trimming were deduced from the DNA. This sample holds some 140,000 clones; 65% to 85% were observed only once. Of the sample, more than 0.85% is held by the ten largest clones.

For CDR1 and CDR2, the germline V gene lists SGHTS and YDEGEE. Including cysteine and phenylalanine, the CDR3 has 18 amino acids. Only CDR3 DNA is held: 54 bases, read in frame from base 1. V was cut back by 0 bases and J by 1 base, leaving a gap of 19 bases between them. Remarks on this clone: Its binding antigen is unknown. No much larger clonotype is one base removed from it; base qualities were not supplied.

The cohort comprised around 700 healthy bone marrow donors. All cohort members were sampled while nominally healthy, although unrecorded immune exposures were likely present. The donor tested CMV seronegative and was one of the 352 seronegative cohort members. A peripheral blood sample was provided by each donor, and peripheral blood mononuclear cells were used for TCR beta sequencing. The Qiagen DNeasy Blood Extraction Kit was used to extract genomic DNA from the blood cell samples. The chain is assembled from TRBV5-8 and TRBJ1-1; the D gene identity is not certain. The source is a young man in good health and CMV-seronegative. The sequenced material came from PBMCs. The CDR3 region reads CASSLGWVGRTKNTEAFF. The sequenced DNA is TGTGCCAGCAGCTTGGGATGGGTGGGGAGAACTAAGAACACTGAAGCTTTCTTT.